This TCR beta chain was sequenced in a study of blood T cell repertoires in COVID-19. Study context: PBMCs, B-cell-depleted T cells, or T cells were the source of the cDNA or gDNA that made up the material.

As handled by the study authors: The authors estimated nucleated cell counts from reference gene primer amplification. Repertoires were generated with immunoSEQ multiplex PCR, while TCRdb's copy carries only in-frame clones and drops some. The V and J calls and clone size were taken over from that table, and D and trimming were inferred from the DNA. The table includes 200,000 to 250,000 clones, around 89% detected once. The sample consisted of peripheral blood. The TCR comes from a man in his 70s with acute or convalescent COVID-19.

This chain's CDR3 is CASSPLNRGEQYF. In DNA, the CDR3 is TGTGCCAGCAGCCCTTTAAATCGGGGCGAGCAGTACTTC. The chain employs TRBV5-8 and TRBJ2-7, with a possible D match to TRBD2 (5 bases). CDR1 SGHTS and CDR2 YDEGEE come from the germline V gene. CDR3 length: 13 residues. The V gene lost 4 bases and the J gene lost 6 bases, with 14 bases spanning the gap.